Listed below are T cell receptor beta chains from one sample, sequenced in a study of blood T cell repertoires in COVID-19. Libraries were prepared by immunoSEQ multiplex PCR; TCRdb keeps only in-frame clonotypes and omits some of them. The sample contains around 310,000 clones, more than 80% of which appear only once. Sequencing was performed on peripheral blood. The origin of the receptors is a woman aged 25-40 years with COVID-19, enrolled during active disease. CDR3s include the opening cysteine and the closing phenylalanine or tryptophan. A D gene is named only where the DNA matches it firmly. Not all rows give a size; the values are once, few, many and, for expanded clones, a class.

clone_size: NA
d_call: TRBD1
v_call: TRBV18
j_call: TRBJ1-2
cdr3_aa: CASSPGQGYGYTF
cdr3_nt: TGTGCCAGCTCTCCGGGACAGGGTTATGGCTACACCTTC

clone_size: NA
d_call: TRBD2
v_call: TRBV30
j_call: TRBJ2-2
cdr3_aa: CAWSLSGDNTGELFF
cdr3_nt: TGTGCCTGGAGTCTCAGCGGGGATAACACCGGGGAGCTGTTTTTT

clone_size: NA
d_call: NA
v_call: TRBV14
j_call: TRBJ1-6
cdr3_aa: CASSLGGPRSPLHF
cdr3_nt: TGTGCCAGCAGCCTCGGCGGGCCGCGATCACCCCTCCACTTT

clone_size: NA
d_call: TRBD1
v_call: TRBV7-9
j_call: TRBJ1-5
cdr3_aa: CASSSRDRVNQPQHF
cdr3_nt: TGTGCCAGCAGCTCCCGGGACAGGGTCAATCAGCCCCAGCATTTT

clone_size: NA
d_call: NA
v_call: TRBV28
j_call: TRBJ2-4
cdr3_aa: CATYSESIQYF
cdr3_nt: TGTGCCACTTACTCCGAAAGCATTCAGTACTTC

clone_size: NA
d_call: NA
v_call: TRBV9
j_call: TRBJ2-7
cdr3_aa: CASSVEDQGGYEQYF
cdr3_nt: TGTGCCAGCAGCGTAGAGGACCAGGGCGGTTACGAGCAGTACTTC

clone_size: NA
d_call: NA
v_call: TRBV7-3
j_call: TRBJ2-3
cdr3_aa: CASSLGLPPDTQYF
cdr3_nt: TGTGCCAGCAGCTTAGGACTACCTCCAGATACGCAGTATTTT

clone_size: NA
d_call: TRBD1
v_call: TRBV2
j_call: TRBJ1-2
cdr3_aa: CASSPLLTGGRGGYTF
cdr3_nt: TGTGCCAGCAGTCCCTTACTAACAGGGGGCAGGGGAGGCTACACCTTC

clone_size: NA
d_call: NA
v_call: TRBV2
j_call: TRBJ1-3
cdr3_aa: CARPAEGENTIYF
cdr3_nt: TGTGCCAGACCTGCCGAGGGAGAAAACACCATATATTTT

clone_size: once
d_call: TRBD1
v_call: TRBV6-6
j_call: TRBJ1-4
cdr3_aa: CASSFRDRDEKLFF
cdr3_nt: TGTGCCAGCAGTTTCCGGGACAGGGACGAAAAACTGTTTTTT

clone_size: NA
d_call: TRBD2
v_call: TRBV29-1
j_call: TRBJ2-7
cdr3_aa: CSVESPGLGDEQYF
cdr3_nt: TGCAGCGTTGAGTCCCCGGGACTAGGGGACGAGCAGTACTTC

clone_size: few
d_call: TRBD1
v_call: TRBV5-1
j_call: TRBJ1-3
cdr3_aa: CASSLQGGNTIYF
cdr3_nt: TGCGCCAGCAGCTTACAGGGGGGAAACACCATATATTTT

clone_size: NA
d_call: NA
v_call: TRBV2
j_call: TRBJ1-2
cdr3_aa: CASSELAGINSGYTF
cdr3_nt: TGTGCCAGCAGTGAACTGGCAGGGATTAATTCTGGCTACACCTTC

clone_size: NA
d_call: TRBD1
v_call: TRBV11-2
j_call: TRBJ2-7
cdr3_aa: CASSQEQGAPSYEQYF
cdr3_nt: TGTGCCAGCAGCCAAGAACAGGGGGCACCCAGCTACGAGCAGTACTTC

clone_size: NA
d_call: TRBD1
v_call: TRBV11-3
j_call: TRBJ2-7
cdr3_aa: CASSAQTGGFNEQYF
cdr3_nt: TGTGCCAGCAGCGCTCAGACAGGGGGCTTCAACGAGCAGTACTTC

clone_size: medium-sized
d_call: TRBD2
v_call: TRBV7-8
j_call: TRBJ2-3
cdr3_aa: CASSPLAGGGADTQYF
cdr3_nt: TGTGCCAGCAGCCCTCTAGCGGGAGGGGGGGCAGATACGCAGTATTTT